Here is one T cell receptor beta chain with its context. Antigen: not known. These data originate in a study of CD8+ T cells in alopecia areata. Study overall: Oral tofacitinib (5 to 10 mg twice daily) was administered to treated patients.

RNA, once extracted, was reverse transcribed into cDNA for use as the sequencing template. Assay used: immunoSEQ multiplex PCR; TCRdb lists only in-frame clones, some missing. The sample has some 130,000 clones, around 49% seen once. Study observations and caveats: Relative to mice, TCR sharing across patients was less clear, a difference possibly HLA-related.

This CDR3 has 15 residues. V was pared by 6 bases and J by 6 bases, with 20 bases between. CDR1 is PRHDT and CDR2 is FYEKMQ in the germline V gene (reference sequence). The sequence derives from a human donor with alopecia areata. The starting material was CD8+ T cells sorted from blood, obtained at week 0. This chain links TRBV13 with TRBJ1-2, with a possible D match to TRBD1 (5 bases). This CDR3 is CASSNNRGLPHGYTF. Here the CDR3 DNA reads TGTGCCAGCAGTAACAACCGGGGCCTCCCCCATGGCTACACCTTC.